This T cell receptor (beta chain) was identified during a study of T cells in Graves' hyperthyroidism and ophthalmopathy. Study-level findings and limits: Within blood appeared most thyroid clonotypes that had expanded above 0.001.

Comment on this clonotype: What it binds is unknown.

The V end lost 3 bases, the J end lost 6 bases, and 14 bases lay between the germline ends. Germline V gene data show CDR1 as ENHRY and CDR2 as SYGVKD. This CDR3 spans 14 amino acids. With a duration under 2 months, the hyperthyroidism was newly diagnosed in patients aged 18 to 65. Uncontrolled infections, other autoimmune diseases, pregnancy or lactation led to exclusion of patients. For the diagnoses, clinical symptoms, serum thyroxine and TRAb, thyroid ultrasound and orbital computed tomography were used. TCR beta CDR3 sequences were amplified from RNA transcripts. Researchers ran a first-round RT-PCR on the TCR CDR3 using the HTBI primer set. TCRdb processed the multiplex PCR reads anew with MiXCR; each CDR3 protein has one entry. The data hold fewer than 300,000 distinct CDR3 sequences, with less than 30% observed a single time.

The origin of this receptor is a man aged 35 to 55 with Graves' hyperthyroidism that later progressed to Graves' ophthalmopathy. The chain recombines TRBV10-3 with TRBJ1-2; weak D call: TRBD1 (5 bases). Specimen: blood. CDR3 bases: TGTGCCATCAGTGACAGGGCGAAAACGGATGGCTACACCTTC. Translation gives CAISDRAKTDGYTF.